Listed below are T cell receptor beta chains from one sample, sequenced in a study of cytomegalovirus exposure and HLA in healthy donors. The repertoire was sequenced with immunoSEQ multiplex PCR; TCRdb's copy has only in-frame clones and lacks some. Among about 210,000 clones listed, over 75% were seen once. Sequenced input: PBMCs. Receptors originate from a boy younger than 18 in good health and CMV-seronegative. The CDR3 runs from the conserved cysteine through the conserved F or W. Each record gives: CDR3 DNA, CDR3 protein, J gene, V gene, D gene, clone size. A D gene is named only where the DNA matches it firmly. Where a row states a size, it is once, few, many or the class of an expanded clone; other rows omit it.

TGTGCCAGCAGTTACGGAGGCACAGATACGCAGTATTTT | CASSYGGTDTQYF | TRBJ2-3 | TRBV6-5 | - | -
TGTGCCAGCAGTGACTCGAATGAGGGAACTGAAGCTTTCTTT | CASSDSNEGTEAFF | TRBJ1-1 | TRBV6-4 | - | -
TGTGCCAGCAGCTCCGTCGGGACACGGAACTATGGCTACACCTTC | CASSSVGTRNYGYTF | TRBJ1-2 | TRBV7-9 | - | -
TGTGCCAGCAGCTTGGGGGGCGGGGCAGGACATACGCAGTATTTT | CASSLGGGAGHTQYF | TRBJ2-3 | TRBV5-6 | - | once
TGTGCCAGCTCACAACAGGGGCCGCCCCAGCATTTT | CASSQQGPPQHF | TRBJ1-5 | TRBV18 | TRBD1 | -
TGTGCCAGCACCCAAATAAGACAGGGGAGGTCAGATACGCAGTATTTT | CASTQIRQGRSDTQYF | TRBJ2-3 | TRBV7-2 | TRBD1 | -
TGTGCCATCAGTGAGACAGCTATGTACCAAGAGACCCAGTACTTC | CAISETAMYQETQYF | TRBJ2-5 | TRBV10-3 | - | once
TGTGCCAGCAGCCCATACAGGGGCTCCGACAAAGGGCCCCAGCATTTT | CASSPYRGSDKGPQHF | TRBJ1-5 | TRBV7-9 | TRBD1 | -
TGCGCCAGCACTTCTTCAGGCCCAGGGGTCCATGGCTACACCTTC | CASTSSGPGVHGYTF | TRBJ1-2 | TRBV5-1 | - | -
TGTGCCAGCAGCGTAGAGGCGGGTCGCAATCAGCCCCAGCATTTT | CASSVEAGRNQPQHF | TRBJ1-5 | TRBV9 | - | once
TGTGCCAGCAGTTACACCAGGGGGCGAACTGAAGCTTTCTTT | CASSYTRGRTEAFF | TRBJ1-1 | TRBV6-5 | TRBD1 | -
TGTGCCAGCAGCTTGGTCGGCAGGGCTGGCCCCGGGGAGCTGTTTTTT | CASSLVGRAGPGELFF | TRBJ2-2 | TRBV5-6 | - | few
TGCGCCAGCAGCCGTCCCGGGGCGGGGAACTATGGCTACACCTTC | CASSRPGAGNYGYTF | TRBJ1-2 | TRBV4-1 | - | once
TGTGCCAGCAGCTTGTCTGGTGGAGGGATTGTAGATACGCAGTATTTT | CASSLSGGGIVDTQYF | TRBJ2-3 | TRBV5-8 | - | -
TGTGCCAGCAGCTTAGGAAGAGAGGGTTATGAAAAACTGTTTTTT | CASSLGREGYEKLFF | TRBJ1-4 | TRBV7-9 | - | once
TGTGCCAGTAGTAAAGGCAGGGCTAATGAAAAACTGTTTTTT | CASSKGRANEKLFF | TRBJ1-4 | TRBV19 | - | -
TGTGCCAGCGCGACAGGGATGAACACTGAAGCTTTCTTT | CASATGMNTEAFF | TRBJ1-1 | TRBV5-4 | TRBD1 | once
TGTGCCATCAGTGGGACTGGGGAGCTGTTTTTT | CAISGTGELFF | TRBJ2-2 | TRBV10-3 | - | -
TGTGCCAGTAGTATAGTAACCCCGACTAGCGGAAACAATGAGCAGTTCTTC | CASSIVTPTSGNNEQFF | TRBJ2-1 | TRBV19 | TRBD2 | -
TGTGCCAGCAGCGGAGGTCTACCGCCCGGACAGCCCCAGCATTTT | CASSGGLPPGQPQHF | TRBJ1-5 | TRBV7-9 | - | -
TGTGCCAGTAGTATGGGACAGGGGAGGTACGAGCAGTACTTC | CASSMGQGRYEQYF | TRBJ2-7 | TRBV19 | TRBD1 | -
TGTGCAAGTCGCTTAGGTCAGCTAGCGGGGGCCCCCATTTGGACCCAGTACTTC | CASRLGQLAGAPIWTQYF | TRBJ2-5 | TRBV12-2 | - | -
TGTGCCTGGATCGGGTCCCAGAGGACTGAAGCTTTCTTT | CAWIGSQRTEAFF | TRBJ1-1 | TRBV30 | - | -
TGTGCCTGGAGGGACCCCACAAGGGGCTACTACGAGCAGTACTTC | CAWRDPTRGYYEQYF | TRBJ2-7 | TRBV30 | - | few
TGTGCCAGCAGCTTAGGGGGCGGTGGGGCTTTCTTT | CASSLGGGGAFF | TRBJ1-1 | TRBV7-2 | - | -
TGTGCCTGGAGTGGAGGGTCCGACCCCAATGAAGCTTTCTTT | CAWSGGSDPNEAFF | TRBJ1-1 | TRBV30 | - | -
TGTGCCAGCCCCTCGGACAGGAGGGACACTGAAGCTTTCTTT | CASPSDRRDTEAFF | TRBJ1-1 | TRBV5-8 | TRBD1 | -
TGTGCCAGTAGTATCCAACAGAGCACCGGGGAGCTGTTTTTT | CASSIQQSTGELFF | TRBJ2-2 | TRBV19 | - | -
TGTGCCAGCAGCTTACCTCGGACAACCATGAAGGCCGGGGAGCTGTTTTTT | CASSLPRTTMKAGELFF | TRBJ2-2 | TRBV7-6 | - | -
TGTGCCAGCAGCTCCTCCATGAAGGGGACCTACGAGCAGTACTTC | CASSSSMKGTYEQYF | TRBJ2-7 | TRBV13 | - | -
TGTGCCTGGAGTGTACTAGCGCCACAAGAGACCCAGTACTTC | CAWSVLAPQETQYF | TRBJ2-5 | TRBV30 | TRBD2 | -
TGTGCCAGTAGTCGGACATGGACAGGGGCTGGAACTAATGAAAAACTGTTTTTT | CASSRTWTGAGTNEKLFF | TRBJ1-4 | TRBV19 | TRBD1 | -
TGTGCCAGCAGCGCTCACATGACGACTAGTACTGAAGCTTTCTTT | CASSAHMTTSTEAFF | TRBJ1-1 | TRBV2 | - | -
TGTGCCAGCAGTTTTCGTCGACTAGCGGGATATCCCTACGAGCAGTACTTC | CASSFRRLAGYPYEQYF | TRBJ2-7 | TRBV27 | TRBD2 | once
TGTGCCAGCAGCTCTGACAGGGGGCCAGAAAAACTGTTTTTT | CASSSDRGPEKLFF | TRBJ1-4 | TRBV6-6 | TRBD1 | few
TGTGCCAGCAGCTCCGGACAGGCCTATGGCTACACCTTC | CASSSGQAYGYTF | TRBJ1-2 | TRBV7-8 | TRBD1 | -
TGTGCCAGCAGCCGGGGACTAGCGGGAGGTGCCTACAATGAGCAGTTCTTC | CASSRGLAGGAYNEQFF | TRBJ2-1 | TRBV11-3 | TRBD2 | -
TGTGCCAGCGAAAGGGGTTATAGCAATCAGCCCCAGCATTTT | CASERGYSNQPQHF | TRBJ1-5 | TRBV6-1 | - | -
TGTGCCAGCAGTGTGTCTAGCGGGACTTCCGGACGATACAATGAGCAGTTCTTC | CASSVSSGTSGRYNEQFF | TRBJ2-1 | TRBV6-1 | TRBD2 | -
TGTGCCAGCACCCCGCGGGGGGGTTTAGTCGAGACCCAGTACTTC | CASTPRGGLVETQYF | TRBJ2-5 | TRBV7-2 | TRBD2 | few
TGCGCCAGCAGCTCGGACGGCGGGAGACGGGACAATGAGCAGTTCTTC | CASSSDGGRRDNEQFF | TRBJ2-1 | TRBV5-1 | TRBD2 | -
TGTGCCTGGAGTAGTCGCGGGGCGGGTGGCTACACCTTC | CAWSSRGAGGYTF | TRBJ1-2 | TRBV30 | - | -
TGCGCCAGCAGCTTTTTCCCCATCAGCGGGAGACGCGAGACCCAGTACTTC | CASSFFPISGRRETQYF | TRBJ2-5 | TRBV5-1 | TRBD2 | -
TGTGCCAGCAGCGTTTTGGGACAGTATGGCTACACCTTC | CASSVLGQYGYTF | TRBJ1-2 | TRBV11-1 | TRBD1 | -
TGTGCCAGCAGTTACCAGGCCAGGGCCTTCTTC | CASSYQARAFF | TRBJ1-2 | TRBV6-5 | - | -
TGTGCCCACCGAGCTAGCGGGGTCAATGAGCAGTTCTTC | CAHRASGVNEQFF | TRBJ2-1 | TRBV6-1 | TRBD2 | once
TGTGCCAGCAGCGTAGCGGGGAGAACTAATGAAAAACTGTTTTTT | CASSVAGRTNEKLFF | TRBJ1-4 | TRBV9 | - | once
TGTGCCAGTAACCCTAACAGGGGAGGCACCTACAATGAGCAGTTCTTC | CASNPNRGGTYNEQFF | TRBJ2-1 | TRBV19 | - | -
TGTGCCAGCAGTCCCAGGGATGAGCAGTTCTTC | CASSPRDEQFF | TRBJ2-1 | TRBV11-3 | - | once
TGTGCCTCCAGGGCGGGGGAGGAGCCTAGCAATCAGCCCCAGCATTTT | CASRAGEEPSNQPQHF | TRBJ1-5 | TRBV10-3 | - | few
TGTGCCAGTAGCCCCGGGGCGGGAGCTACCTACGAGCAGTACTTC | CASSPGAGATYEQYF | TRBJ2-7 | TRBV19 | TRBD2 | -
TGTGCCAGCAGTTTAACTTTGGACAGCAACACTGAAGCTTTCTTT | CASSLTLDSNTEAFF | TRBJ1-1 | TRBV5-5 | - | -
TGTGCCAGCAGTTACTCGAACCGGGATCGGGGCCAGCATTTT | CASSYSNRDRGQHF | TRBJ1-5 | TRBV6-6 | - | -
TGTGCCAGCCATCGGGGGGCCAGGGATACGCAGTATTTT | CASHRGARDTQYF | TRBJ2-3 | TRBV6-1 | - | -
TGTGCCAGCAGCTCCCTCGACAGGAACACTGAAGCTTTCTTT | CASSSLDRNTEAFF | TRBJ1-1 | TRBV7-9 | - | -
TGTGCCAGCAGCGGAACTAGCGGGAGGGCGGGGGAGCTGTTTTTT | CASSGTSGRAGELFF | TRBJ2-2 | TRBV7-9 | TRBD2 | -